This T cell receptor (beta chain) was captured in a study of response to subunit inactivated influenza vaccine. Study-level results: The authors suggested that every seasonal influenza vaccination recruits few new T cells.

Germline CDR1 reads SNHLY; CDR2 reads FYNNEI. The CDR3 spans 11 residues. V was shortened by 2 bases and J by 8 bases, with 4 bases between the two germline ends. TCRdb analysed the RT-PCR reads with MiXCR anew, one entry per CDR3 protein. The repertoire holds hundreds of thousands of distinct CDR3 sequences, 14% seen once, with approximately 7.6% in the top ten. Concerning this clonotype itself: What it recognizes is unknown.

This receptor was obtained from a man over 45 who received an inactivated influenza vaccine. The source material was PBMCs from blood, sampled around 14 days before vaccination. The chain links TRBV2 to TRBJ2-1; D unclear. The CDR3 region has the DNA TGTGCCAGCAGTGAAAGATATGAGCAGTTCTTC. This encodes CASSERYEQFF.